The 6 T cell receptor beta chains reported below all come from one sample, sequenced in a study of CDR3 diversity in severe acne (dated by TCRdb to the late 2010s). The receptor library was made with PCR. Sequenced on an Illumina HiSeq 2000. Through fastp at Q25 and MiXCR, TCRdb rebuilt clones from the public reads, retaining in-frame beta chains. Rows with one shared CDR3 protein collapse into an entry with the most common genes and DNA. The sample has fewer than 90,000 distinct CDR3 sequences on record, 51% of them singletons. Around an eighth of the sample is in the top ten clones. Sequencing was done on a sample of blood. The receptors here all came from a male donor in good health, without acne.

The chain recombines TRBV9 with TRBJ1-1; D is unclear. The CDR3 covers 13 residues. V lost 0 bases and J lost 3, with 6 bases in between. Germline V gene data show CDR1 as SGDLS and CDR2 as YYNGEE. The CDR3 bases are TGTGCCAGCAGCGTAGGACGGGACACTGAAGCTTTCTTT. The encoded protein is CASSVGRDTEAFF.

This clonotype was recorded many times. The rearrangement joins TRBV11-2 to TRBJ1-1, with D hard to call. The V end lost 2 bases, the J end lost 4 bases, and 8 bases lay between the germline ends. The CDR3 extends over 13 amino acids. CDR1 is SGHAT and CDR2 is FQNNGV in the germline V gene. The CDR3 here is CASSLWDVTEAFF. The CDR3 nucleotides are TGTGCCAGCAGCTTATGGGATGTCACTGAAGCTTTCTTT. Full variable domain (remainder filled in from reference TRBV11-2 and TRBJ1-1): EAGVAQSPRYKIIEKRQSVAFWCNPISGHATLYWYQQILGQGPKLLIQFQNNGVVDDSQLPKDRFSAERLKGVDSTLKIQPAKLEDSAVYLCASSLWDVTEAFFGQGTRLTVV.

The chain carries TRBV20-1 and TRBJ2-7; TRBD2 aligns across 8 bases. CDR3 length: 14 amino acids. Germline-derived CDR1 and CDR2 are DFQATT and SNEGSKA (reference sequence). With 1 base clipped from V and 4 bases from J, the junction kept 6 bases outside the gene matches. This CDR3 reads CSARALAEGYEQYF. For the CDR3, the DNA is TGCAGTGCTAGAGCACTAGCGGAGGGGTACGAGCAGTACTTC.

V gene TRBV6-5 combines with J gene TRBJ1-1, with 9 bases identical to TRBD1. Germline V CDR1 and CDR2: MNHEY, SVGAGI. V lost 6 bases and J lost 6; bases outside the gene matches: 8. This CDR3 has 14 residues. CDR3 sequence: CASSPGQGGPEAFF. The CDR3 region has the DNA TGTGCCAGCAGCCCGGGACAGGGAGGACCTGAAGCTTTCTTT.

V is TRBV6-5 and J is TRBJ2-1, with 11 bases fitting TRBD2. The CDR3 has 13 amino acids. Germline V CDR1 and CDR2: MNHEY, SVGAGI. V lost 7 bases, J lost 6 bases, and 2 bases stayed unmatched. CDR3 region: CASTLAGGNEQFF. The CDR3 DNA reads as TGTGCCAGCACCCTAGCGGGGGGCAATGAGCAGTTCTTC.

Ten or more counts support this clonotype. The gene calls are TRBV5-8 and TRBJ2-3; no reliable D call. CDR1 and CDR2 (germline): SGHTS, YDEGEE. The CDR3 runs 15 residues. V dropped 4 bases and J dropped 6 bases, with 18 bases sitting between them. The CDR3 spells CASSAGILATDTQYF. DNA for the CDR3: TGTGCCAGCAGCGCTGGGATCCTCGCAACTGATACGCAGTATTTT.